This TCR beta chain was documented in a study of Ad26.COV2.S vaccination and SARS-CoV-2 variants. V lost 7 bases to trimming and J lost 2 bases, with 14 bases between them. From germline, CDR1 is GTSNPN and CDR2 SVGIG (reference sequence). This CDR3 spans 14 amino acids. Study-level findings and limits: Total T cell responses, in the TCR breadth and depth analyses, may have been underestimated. Vaccinees displayed broader spike-specific TCR repertoires than placebo recipients. Participants given vaccine showed non-spike TCR breadth similar to that of placebo recipients.

The protocol was immunoSEQ multiplex PCR, while the TCRdb copy is restricted to in-frame clones and leaves out a portion. The data contain 380,000 or so clones, roughly 80% of them singletons. Treatment in this sample: around 19 received Ad26.COV2.S at low or high dose, single or two shots; 5 received placebo; per-sample allocation not given. Collection of samples fell on day 63 after the first vaccine or placebo injection. Built on an Ad26 vector, the vaccine expressed Wuhan-strain SARS-CoV-2 spike. Concerning this clone itself: The antigen remains undetermined.

The chain combines TRBV30 with TRBJ2-2; D gene ambiguous. Sequencing was performed on peripheral blood, taken in a trial of Ad26.COV2.S vaccine versus placebo. This clonotype originated in a person aged 18-60 years who received the Ad26.COV2.S COVID-19 vaccine or a placebo. In nucleotides, the CDR3 is TGTGCCTCGCTTGGACCCACTAACACCGGGGAGCTGTTTTTT. This sequence encodes CASLGPTNTGELFF.